This T cell receptor (beta chain) came from a study of OX40 agonist ivuxolimab in advanced cancers. Study-wide background: Every 2 weeks, patients got intravenous ivuxolimab at one of six dose levels (0.01-10 mg/kg). Dose-escalation subjects each had hepatocellular carcinoma, melanoma, renal cell or head and neck cancer. Notes on the study in general: Clonal expansion by week 6 occurred in CD4+ and CD8+ blood T cells (at 0.1 to 3.0 mg/kg).

As regards this clone: As yet, its antigen is unknown.

With 2 bases removed from V and 3 bases from J, the gap between germline ends came to 8 bases. The CDR3 length is 13 residues. Per germline, CDR1 SEHNR and CDR2 FQNEAQ (reference sequence). The repertoire was sequenced with immunoSEQ multiplex PCR; TCRdb's copy has only in-frame clones and lacks some. The sample records about 50,000 clones, approximately 86% being singletons. The J gene is TRBJ2-7, the V gene TRBV7-9; D gene unclear. This receptor was identified in an adult with an advanced solid tumor such as melanoma, head and neck, liver or kidney cancer. Sequences were derived from CD4+ or CD8+ T cells sorted from blood, sampled in a trial of the OX40 agonist ivuxolimab. DNA of the CDR3: TGTGCCAGCAGCTTAAACACAGACTACGAGCAGTACTTC. Its protein is CASSLNTDYEQYF.